Sequencing of this TCR beta chain was carried out in a study of cytomegalovirus exposure and HLA in healthy donors. General study points: It was likely that a cluster of highly shared sequence variants was a sequencing artifact.

V was cut by 8 bases and J by 6 bases, with 8 bases left in between. This CDR3 comprises 12 residues. Germline CDR1 and CDR2: MNHNS and SASEGT. Comment on this clone: Its antigen is undetermined.

Researchers ran the PCR with 60 Vbeta and 13 Jbeta primers. Sequencing was performed with immunoSEQ multiplex PCR; in TCRdb, only in-frame clones are kept and a portion is missing. The repertoire holds around 130,000 clones, 6.5% to 9.5% seen once, with under 7% in the top ten. Everyone who donated was a healthy bone marrow donor. The source material was PBMCs. The chain has TRBV6-1 and TRBJ1-6; unclear D gene. This clonotype was obtained from a man aged 35 to 55 in good health and CMV-seronegative. The CDR3 bases are TGTGCCAGCGGTGCAGGTAATTCACCCCTCCACTTT. Translation gives CASGAGNSPLHF.